This entry is about one T cell receptor beta chain. The sample belongs to a study of identifying expanded T cells in peripheral blood. TCRdb keeps only in-frame clones here, not all; method: immunoSEQ multiplex PCR. The sample gives over 90,000 clones, around 88% of which show up once; roughly 13% is in the top ten. CDR3 size: 14 residues. V shed 2 bases and J shed 4 bases, with 8 bases lying between them. Germline CDR1 and CDR2: MNHNY and SVGAGI (reference sequence). The chain is built from TRBV6-6 and TRBJ1-4; perhaps TRBD1 as D (5 bases). This TCR came from a person aged 18-70 years in good health. Sequenced sample: blood. The CDR3 DNA reads as TGTGCCAGCAGTTACGGTGGGGGTAATGAAAAACTGTTTTTT. Amino acid sequence: CASSYGGGNEKLFF.